The subject of this entry is one TCR beta chain. It lacks a known antigen. No base qualities exist here, and no much larger clone lies one base off it. The data derive from a study of T cell responses to AZD1222 COVID-19 vaccine (dated by TCRdb to the early 2020s). Study-level background: A total of around 240 trial participants underwent TCR sequencing, of whom 207 had received two doses of AZD1222 and roughly 26 had received two doses of the MenACWY control vaccine. Trial participants were enrolled by age into 18-55, 56-69 and 70-plus year subgroups, with around 150, 28 and 57 TCR-sequenced participants respectively. The investigation overall reported the following: Only five to seven AZD1222 recipients were SARS-CoV-2 seropositive at baseline, limiting conclusions about previously exposed vaccinees. Reportedly, close to half of the unique spike-specific TCRs recognized epitopes lying outside the regions that are mutated in the B.1.351 and B.1.1.7 variants. A significant rise in spike-specific TCR breadth and depth was observed after two AZD1222 doses relative to day 0 and relative to MenACWY recipients. Because no day 14 peak-response samples were available, repertoires were characterized only after the peak T cell response. In the small 56-69-year group, the increase in depth fell short of significance, most likely because of low power. The vaccine-associated CD4 TCRs covered the entire spike protein, and the dominant responses fell in regions 160-218 and 743-854. Participants were mostly white British and included more females than males, and it was suggested by the authors that clonal diversity may have been underestimated.

The germline V and J ends show losses of 4 bases and 3 bases respectively, and no gene match explains 11 bases of the junction. Based on the germline V gene (reference sequence), the CDR1 and CDR2 sequences are LGHDT and YNNKEL. The CDR3 goes from the cysteine to the phenylalanine over 16 residues. The only DNA kept is the CDR3, 48 bases in frame from the first base. The CDR3 regions of human TCRbeta chains were analyzed by immunosequencing. The paper's processing steps were these. TCRs in the repertoires were compared against a reference library of SARS-CoV-2-specific TCRs that had been generated with the MIRA antigen-specificity platform. Breadth was defined as the fraction of unique TCRs that were SARS-CoV-2-associated, and depth was defined as the fraction of total T cells that were SARS-CoV-2-associated. Using the MIRA data, each spike-specific TCR was mapped to the spike region that the TCR reacts to and placed in a CD4 or CD8 class. Log10-transformed breadth and depth values were compared by one-way ANOVA with Sidak's multiple comparisons tests. Not all clones reach the TCRdb copy of this immuneACCESS table, which keeps in-frame sequences only. Checked studies attribute under half of the gap to unresolved V genes and leave the rest unexplained. That table supplies the V and J calls and clone size; D and trimming were determined from the DNA. In this sample the table shows 110,000 or so clones, roughly 86% of which occur a single time. Of the sample, roughly 3.1% is held by the ten largest clones.

The time point label here, explained by the study, means: about 28 days (+/-7) after the second vaccine dose. AZD1222 recipients with second doses at about 4 weeks or about 12 weeks were pooled, because spike-specific TCR depth and breadth did not differ between schedules. Vaccinee samples were obtained from the UK trials COV001 and COV002, which included a single-blind randomized controlled phase 2/3 trial of AZD1222 (ChAdOx1 nCoV-19) in healthy adults. Trial participant PBMC samples were collected at day 0 and day 28 after the second dose for TCRbeta chain sequencing. The rearrangement joined TRBV3-1 (or the pseudogene TRBV3-2) to TRBJ2-7, and TRBD1 aligns with 8 junction nucleotides. Sequencing used peripheral blood, obtained 28 days after the second AZD1222 dose. This TCR was recovered from an adult who received the AZD1222 COVID-19 vaccine. In nucleotides, the sequence is TGTGCCAGCAGCCGTGGGACCGGGACAGGCCTCTACGAGCAGTACTTC. It specifies CASSRGTGTGLYEQYF.